These 31 T cell receptor beta chains were all obtained from the same sample, sequenced in a study of vaccination and CD4 T cells after COVID-19 (dated by TCRdb to 2022 to 2024). No antigen is known for these receptors. To prepare the library, PCR was applied. The sequencer listed for this sample is Illumina iSeq 100. At the Johns Hopkins FTIC core, DNA from the cultured CD4+ T cells underwent TCR sequencing with the Oncomine TCR Beta short-read assay. In TCRdb, the public reads were trimmed at Q25 with fastp and aligned with MiXCR, with productive beta chains retained. CDR3 protein duplicates are merged, each entry listing the most common genes and DNA. This sample lists about 4,100 distinct CDR3 sequences; roughly 20% were detected once. The ten top clones hold approximately 25% of the sample. The sample's treatment or condition, from its label and the paper: roughly 11-day PBMC culture with coronavirus spike peptide pools or control peptides (ViraFEST assay).

The sequenced material came from CD4+ T cells from blood, cultured in vitro. These receptors originate from a human donor who had recovered from COVID-19.

By its share, this clonotype is medium-sized (0.01 to 0.1%). The rearrangement uses TRBV20-1 and TRBJ1-1; D is possibly TRBD1 (6 bases). Germline V gene lookup returns CDR1 DFQATT and CDR2 SNEGSKA (reference sequence). The V and J ends lost 2 bases and 4 bases respectively, with 14 bases between them. The CDR3 length is 14 residues. CDR3 in DNA: TGCAGTGCTAGACGACAGGCAGGGAGCACTGAAGCTTTCTTT. Its protein product is CSARRQAGSTEAFF.

By sample fraction, this clonotype is medium-sized. The V and J genes are TRBV7-6 and TRBJ2-7; perhaps D is TRBD1 or TRBD2 (5 bases each). The V gene's germline CDR1 is SGHVS and CDR2 FNYEAQ. This CDR3 has 21 amino acids. The V and J ends lost 0 bases and 2 bases respectively, with 29 bases between them. CDR3 DNA: TGTGCCAGCAGCTTAGCGGGCTTCGTGGTAGAGGGGCCAGGTTCGACCTACGAGCAGTACTTC. This translates into CASSLAGFVVEGPGSTYEQYF.

The chain uses TRBV12-3 or TRBV12-4 and TRBJ2-1; D call uncertain. The V end was cut by 6 bases, the J end by 3 bases, with 9 bases between. The CDR3 length is 13 residues. In DNA, the CDR3 is TGTGCCAGCAGCCTGAGGTACTACAATGAGCAGTTCTTC. Its translation: CASSLRYYNEQFF.

In this sample, this clonotype is large. The J gene is TRBJ1-2, the V gene TRBV20-1; no firm D call. CDR1 is DFQATT and CDR2 is SNEGSKA in the germline V gene (reference sequence). CDR3 length: 10 amino acids. The germline V and J ends were trimmed by 5 bases and 4 bases, with 5 bases remaining between them. CDR3 sequence: CSAWSYGYTF. The CDR3 DNA is TGCAGTGCTTGGAGCTATGGCTACACCTTC.

The genes are TRBV7-3 and TRBJ2-3; 10 bases line up with TRBD1. CDR1 is SGHTA and CDR2 is FQGTGA in the germline V gene. V trimming: 4 bases; J trimming: 1 base; junction bases outside the gene matches: 5. The CDR3 loop spans 16 amino acids. The chain's CDR3 is CASSSPGTGGTDTQYF. The DNA of the CDR3 is TGTGCCAGCAGCTCTCCCGGGACAGGGGGCACAGATACGCAGTATTTT.

The chain links TRBV29-1 to TRBJ2-2, with no clear D. Germline V gives CDR1 SQVTM, CDR2 ANQGSEA. This CDR3 has 12 amino acids. V dropped 1 base and J dropped 5 bases, with 5 bases sitting between them. The CDR3 nucleotides are TGCAGCGTTGAAGGCCCGACCGGGGAGCTGTTTTTT. Protein: CSVEGPTGELFF.

The V call is TRBV9, the J call TRBJ2-3; D unclear. The CDR3 sequence is 12 residues long. CDR1 and CDR2 from the germline V gene are SGDLS and YYNGEE. Trimming stripped 0 bases from V and 5 bases from J, with 4 bases between. The CDR3: CASSVGEDTQYF. The CDR3 DNA follows: TGTGCCAGCAGCGTAGGAGAAGATACGCAGTATTTT. Full variable domain (missing parts from reference TRBV9 and TRBJ2-3): DSGVTQTPKHLITATGQRVTLRCSPRSGDLSVYWYQQSLDQGLQFLIQYYNGEERAKGNILERFSAQQFPDLHSELNLSSLELGDSALYFCASSVGEDTQYFGPGTRLTVL.

This clonotype was observed a handful of times. The chain has TRBV5-1 and TRBJ2-7; 10 bases match TRBD1. The CDR3 extends over 15 amino acids. V lost 0 bases, J lost 6 bases, and 6 bases stayed unmatched. Germline CDR1 reads SGHRS; CDR2 reads YFSETQ. CDR3 amino acids: CASSLGDRGSGEQYF. For the CDR3, the DNA is TGCGCCAGCAGCTTGGGGGACAGGGGTTCGGGCGAGCAGTACTTC.

By share, this clonotype ranks as medium-sized (0.01 to 0.1%). The CDR3 loop is CASSALLRGAEAFF. The CDR3 DNA is TGTGCCAGCAGTGCACTACTCAGAGGCGCTGAAGCTTTCTTT. The chain employs TRBV12-3 or TRBV12-4 and TRBJ1-1; D is unresolved. Trimming pared 5 bases from V and 6 bases from J, leaving 16 bases between. The CDR3 contains 14 residues.

In its sample, this clonotype is medium-sized (0.01 to 0.1%). The DNA for the CDR3 is TGTGCCATCAGTGCTACCACCTCGCGGGGCACTGAAGCTTTCTTT. Translated, it gives CAISATTSRGTEAFF. The genes are TRBV10-3 and TRBJ1-1, with D uncertain. The CDR3 runs 15 residues. Trimming pared 4 bases from V and 4 bases from J, leaving 16 bases between. Germline V gene lookup returns CDR1 ENHRY and CDR2 SYGVKD.

The chain links TRBV5-1 to TRBJ1-1; TRBD1 matches 9 bases. This CDR3 has 15 amino acids. The V gene end was trimmed by 4 bases and the J gene end by 6 bases; junction bases not matched to a gene: 10. The germline V gene encodes CDR1 SGHRS and CDR2 YFSETQ. CDR3 protein: CASSHTTGGRSEAFF. The CDR3 region has the DNA TGCGCCAGCAGCCATACGACAGGGGGTAGGTCTGAAGCTTTCTTT.

This clonotype has a handful of counts. The chain employs TRBV20-1 and TRBJ2-1; 8 bases match TRBD2. CDR3 length equals 13 residues. From germline, CDR1 is DFQATT and CDR2 SNEGSKA (reference sequence). Unmatched junction bases numbered 3, after V lost 6 bases and J lost 2 bases. The CDR3, as DNA: TGCAGTGCGGCGGGGGGCACCTACAATGAGCAGTTCTTC. As protein: CSAAGGTYNEQFF.

The chain has TRBV30 and TRBJ1-2; maybe TRBD1 (5 bases). Between the trimmed V and J ends, which lost 0 bases and 8 bases, there was a span of 16 bases. The CDR3 runs 14 residues. CDR1 GTSNPN and CDR2 SVGIG come from the germline V gene (reference sequence). The CDR3: CAWSVLSTGEGYTF. The CDR3 nucleotides read TGTGCCTGGAGTGTATTATCTACAGGAGAAGGCTACACCTTC.

The V gene is TRBV14, the J gene TRBJ1-2; D gene unclear. Germline CDR1 is SGHDN and CDR2 is FVKESK. Trimming left V 0 bases short and J 1 base short, with 9 bases between. The CDR3 consists of 15 residues. CDR3 protein: CASSQDRVGNYGYTF. In DNA form, the CDR3 reads TGTGCCAGCAGCCAAGATCGAGTCGGTAACTATGGCTACACCTTC. Based on the CDR3 plus reference TRBV14 and TRBJ1-2, the full variable domain is EAGVTQFPSHSVIEKGQTVTLRCDPISGHDNLYWYRRVMGKEIKFLLHFVKESKQDESGMPNNRFLAERTGGTYSTLKVQPAELEDSGVYFCASSQDRVGNYGYTFGSGTRLTVV.

In this sample, this clonotype is medium-sized. This chain links TRBV7-9 with TRBJ2-7; D tentatively fits TRBD1 or TRBD2 (5 bases each). Germline CDR1 is SEHNR and CDR2 is FQNEAQ (reference sequence). Trimming took 4 bases from V and 3 from J, leaving 16 bases between them. This CDR3 contains 15 residues. CDR3 region: CASSWDLRGDYEQYF. The CDR3 DNA follows: TGTGCCAGCAGCTGGGACCTACGAGGGGACTACGAGCAGTACTTC.

This chain connects TRBV5-1 to TRBJ1-2; D is undetermined. Germline CDR1 SGHRS, CDR2 YFSETQ. With 3 bases removed from V and 8 bases from J, the gap between germline ends came to 17 bases. This CDR3 spans 14 amino acids. CDR3 nucleotides: TGCGCCAGCAGCTCTCACGGGGTGGGTTCCGGCTACACCTTC. Amino acids: CASSSHGVGSGYTF. The entire variable domain, with the rest obtained from reference TRBV5-1 and TRBJ1-2, is as follows: KAGVTQTPRYLIKTRGQQVTLSCSPISGHRSVSWYQQTPGQGLQFLFEYFSETQRNKGNFPGRFSGRQFSNSRSEMNVSTLELGDSALYLCASSSHGVGSGYTFGSGTRLTVV.

Only a few counts were recorded for this clonotype. The chain uses TRBV21-1 and TRBJ2-7; no check of the table's D call, TRBD1, against the DNA was made. TRBV21-1 is recorded as a pseudogene. This CDR3 contains 14 residues. CDR3 protein: CASSKEGGCYEQYF. The DNA of the CDR3 is TGTGCCAGCAGCAAAGAGGGGGGGTGCTACGAGCAGTACTTC.

This clonotype is labeled as medium-sized. CDR3 region: CASSLYSVWGSTGAVSQPQHF. The CDR3, as DNA: TGTGCCAGCAGCTTGTACAGCGTCTGGGGGTCGACGGGCGCGGTCTCTCAGCCCCAGCATTTT. The rearrangement joins TRBV5-6 to TRBJ1-5; perhaps TRBD1 as D (5 bases). This CDR3 region has 21 residues. CDR1 SGHDT and CDR2 YYEEEE come from the germline V gene. Trimming shortened V by 1 base and J by 6 bases, and 32 bases separated the two germline ends.

This clonotype qualifies as medium-sized. This chain connects TRBV2 to TRBJ1-1, with no clear D. The CDR3 loop spans 15 amino acids. Trimming took off 3 bases at V and 4 bases at J, with 15 bases between the two ends. Germline loops: CDR1 SNHLY, CDR2 FYNNEI. CDR3 region: CASSDGFIAATEAFF. DNA for the CDR3: TGTGCCAGCAGTGACGGATTTATTGCTGCCACTGAAGCTTTCTTT.

This clonotype is medium-sized (0.01 to 0.1%). This sequence joins TRBV12-3 or TRBV12-4 and TRBJ1-2; 7 bases agree with TRBD1. With V trimmed by 3 bases and J by 6 bases, 10 bases remained unmatched. The CDR3 has 15 amino acids. Here the CDR3 reads CASSLGQSIGDGYTF. CDR3 bases: TGTGCCAGCAGTTTGGGACAGTCCATTGGGGATGGCTACACCTTC.

The genes are TRBV6-1 and TRBJ1-4; no firm D call. Germline CDR1 is MNHNS and CDR2 is SASEGT. Trimming cost V 10 bases and J 0 bases, with 9 bases left between them. This CDR3 is 13 amino acids long. The CDR3 is CATRGATNEKLFF. CDR3 DNA sequence: TGTGCCACTCGGGGTGCAACTAATGAAAAACTGTTTTTT.

In its sample, this clonotype was seen a few times. The chain carries TRBV19 and TRBJ1-6, with TRBD1 identical over 7 bases. The CDR3 is 15 residues long. The V segment lost 11 bases and the J segment 0 bases; nucleotides outside the gene matches: 7. From germline, CDR1 is LNHDA and CDR2 SQIVND (reference sequence). In nucleotides, the CDR3 is TGTGCCTCACAGGGGCCGAGCTCCTATAATTCACCCCTCCACTTT. Residues: CASQGPSSYNSPLHF. The complete variable domain, with remaining parts taken from reference TRBV19 and TRBJ1-6, reads DGGITQSPKYLFRKEGQNVTLSCEQNLNHDAMYWYRQDPGQGLRLIYYSQIVNDFQKGDIAEGYSVSREKKESFPLTVTSAQKNPTAFYLCASQGPSSYNSPLHFGNGTRLTVT.

The chain employs TRBV27 and TRBJ1-1; D gene ambiguous. The CDR3 consists of 13 residues. Looked up from germline, CDR1 is MNHEY and CDR2 is SMNVEV (reference sequence). The ends were cut back, 5 bases at V and 2 bases at J, with 9 bases in the middle. CDR3 DNA: TGTGCCAGCAGTCCCCGGCTCAACACTGAAGCTTTCTTT. Its translation is CASSPRLNTEAFF.

The chain carries TRBV5-1 and TRBJ2-3, with D perhaps TRBD1 (6 bases). The germline CDR1 and CDR2 sequences are SGHRS and YFSETQ. V was clipped by 1 base and J by 1 base, with 7 bases between them. The CDR3 totals 14 residues. The CDR3 region is CASSLPGGTDTQYF. CDR3 in DNA: TGCGCCAGCAGCTTGCCAGGGGGCACAGATACGCAGTATTTT.

This clonotype has more than one count but fewer than ten. The rearrangement links TRBV10-3 to TRBJ1-1, with TRBD1 matching 12 bases. The CDR3 is 12 amino acids. The trim removed 6 bases at V and 11 bases at J, leaving 4 bases unmatched. Germline loops: CDR1 ENHRY, CDR2 SYGVKD. The CDR3: CAIRGQGAWAFF. CDR3 coding DNA: TGTGCCATCAGGGGACAGGGGGCTTGGGCTTTCTTT.

The V call is TRBV20-1, the J call TRBJ1-3; tentatively, D is TRBD1 (5 bases). V was pared by 5 bases and J by 0 bases, with 11 bases between. This CDR3 is 14 amino acids long. Germline values: CDR1 DFQATT, CDR2 SNEGSKA (reference sequence). CDR3 in amino acids: CSARGPISGNTIYF. The CDR3 bases are TGCAGTGCTCGGGGACCGATCTCTGGAAACACCATATATTTT.

This clonotype was seen a handful of times. This chain uses TRBV5-1 with TRBJ1-5; D is possibly TRBD1 (5 bases). Trimming stripped 4 bases from V and 2 bases from J, with 13 bases between. The germline gives CDR1 SGHRS, CDR2 YFSETQ. This CDR3 is built from 15 residues. The CDR3 loop reads CASSPTAGGNQPQHF. The CDR3 DNA follows: TGCGCCAGCAGCCCCACGGCGGGGGGCAATCAGCCCCAGCATTTT.

This clonotype is medium-sized by share. V usage is TRBV2 and J usage is TRBJ2-5, with D possibly matching TRBD2 (6 bases). Trimming cost V 5 bases and J 2 bases, with 15 bases left between them. Germline CDR1 reads SNHLY; CDR2 reads FYNNEI. The CDR3 covers 15 residues. CDR3 coding DNA: TGTGCCAGCAGTTTTGTTGGGGCGGGGCAAGAGACCCAGTACTTC. As protein: CASSFVGAGQETQYF.

By sample share, this clonotype is medium-sized. The V gene is TRBV2, the J gene TRBJ1-6; D is ambiguous. CDR3 size: 16 residues. The germline V and J ends were trimmed by 2 bases and 2 bases, with 10 bases remaining between them. Germline CDR1 reads SNHLY; CDR2 reads FYNNEI. DNA for the CDR3: TGTGCCAGCAGTGAAATCCGGGGAGCCTATAATTCACCCCTCCACTTT. Its protein product is CASSEIRGAYNSPLHF.

By sample fraction, this clonotype is medium-sized. The rearrangement uses TRBV20-1 and TRBJ1-5; D ambiguous. This CDR3 spans 12 amino acids. V gave up 5 bases and J gave up 4 bases, with 9 bases separating them. Germline V gene lookup returns CDR1 DFQATT and CDR2 SNEGSKA (reference sequence). CDR3 loop: CSAQLGNQPQHF. The CDR3 DNA sequence: TGCAGTGCTCAACTAGGGAATCAGCCCCAGCATTTT.

This clonotype showed up just a few times. The chain recombines TRBV20-1 with TRBJ2-2; 7 bases are shared with TRBD2. Per germline, CDR1 DFQATT and CDR2 SNEGSKA (reference sequence). The CDR3 is 14 residues long. With 4 bases clipped from V and 0 bases from J, the junction kept 2 bases outside the gene matches. As DNA, the CDR3 is TGCAGTGCTAAGGGGACTACGAACACCGGGGAGCTGTTTTTT. Amino acid sequence: CSAKGTTNTGELFF.